These T cell receptor beta chains were read from a single sample in a study of T cell repertoires in cytomegalovirus infection. TCRdb reprocessed the reads via MiXCR and lists one record per CDR3 protein. The sample lists fewer than 300,000 distinct CDR3 sequences; about 26% were seen once. The sequenced material came from PBMCs. The receptors derive from a human donor in good health (CMV status not recorded). Some clones in this sample may be carry-over from other donors' samples. Each CDR3 is given with its conserved first and last residue. The D gene is left open where the match is weak. A clone size is listed for some rows: how often the clone was seen (once, few, many), or a class if it is expanded.

clone_size | j_call | v_call | d_call | cdr3_aa
NA | TRBJ2-7 | TRBV7-2 | NA | CASSPVGVPYEQYF
NA | TRBJ2-1 | TRBV20-1 | TRBD2 | CSASPAGGPNNEQFF
NA | TRBJ1-1 | TRBV18 | NA | CASVGGAGSNTEAFF
NA | TRBJ1-4 | TRBV10-3 | TRBD1 | CAISGGQGYEKLFF
few | TRBJ2-3 | TRBV20-1 | TRBD2 | CSASVREKADTQYF
many | TRBJ2-1 | TRBV6-1 | TRBD2 | CASSRREGPNEQFF
NA | TRBJ1-1 | TRBV18 | TRBD1 | CASSYRGRETEAFF
NA | TRBJ2-7 | TRBV7-9 | NA | CASSLVRQNLYEQYF
few | TRBJ1-1 | TRBV6-1 | TRBD1 | CASSFSGTGGSMNTEAFF
many | TRBJ1-5 | TRBV7-2 | NA | CASSSTANQPQHF
many | TRBJ2-7 | TRBV7-8 | TRBD2 | CASSLVAGGPGEQYF
NA | TRBJ2-1 | TRBV24-1 | NA | CATSDLPIGEQFF
many | TRBJ2-1 | TRBV6-1 | TRBD1 | CASSERWDRGNEQFF
few | TRBJ2-7 | TRBV29-1 | NA | CSVGGLYEQYF
few | TRBJ2-1 | TRBV24-1 | NA | CATQDALGAPYNEQFF
few | TRBJ2-3 | TRBV15 | TRBD2 | CATSRRAGAADTQYF
NA | TRBJ2-3 | TRBV30 | TRBD1 | CAWSVQGGRTDMQYF
NA | TRBJ2-7 | TRBV19 | NA | CASSKVSGLGEQYF
many | TRBJ1-2 | TRBV7-2 | NA | CASSATPDRSYGYTF
NA | TRBJ1-1 | TRBV2 | NA | CASSERRLNTEAFF
NA | TRBJ2-7 | TRBV3-1 | NA | CASSQDGAYEQYF
NA | TRBJ2-3 | TRBV23-1 | NA | CASRVVGGRSTDTQYF
NA | TRBJ1-1 | TRBV5-4 | TRBD1 | CASKGQEGTEAFF
NA | TRBJ2-7 | TRBV20-1 | NA | CSAEPGQFSDEQYF
NA | TRBJ2-7 | TRBV5-1 | NA | CASSLDSGSSYEQYF
many | TRBJ2-1 | TRBV12-3/TRBV12-4 | TRBD1 | CASSLGDSYNEQFF
few | TRBJ1-1 | TRBV12-3/TRBV12-4 | NA | CASSLNGRGAEAFF
NA | TRBJ2-5 | TRBV29-1 | TRBD1 | CSVDRVETQYF
NA | TRBJ2-3 | TRBV5-5 | NA | CASTPGRTDTQYF
many | TRBJ2-1 | TRBV7-6 | TRBD2 | CASSLYSGVNNEQFF
many | TRBJ1-5 | TRBV7-2 | NA | CASSLGRGSPQPQHF
NA | TRBJ1-5 | TRBV20-1 | NA | CSASRGINQPQHF
NA | TRBJ2-1 | TRBV20-1 | NA | CSARDIGGNEQFF
many | TRBJ1-6 | TRBV28 | NA | CASRFRGISPLHF
NA | TRBJ2-7 | TRBV29-1 | TRBD1 | CSVEELQGGEQYF
few | TRBJ2-1 | TRBV7-6 | NA | CASSLNGGRGNEQFF
many | TRBJ2-7 | TRBV7-2 | NA | CASSPAWARSYEQYF
many | TRBJ2-1 | TRBV11-2 | TRBD2 | CASSYLAGDGDEQFF
few | TRBJ2-1 | TRBV20-1 | TRBD1 | CSASLSGQGYNEQFF